What follows are 16 T cell receptor beta chains derived from one specimen sequenced in a study of glioma-infiltrating T cells after dendritic cell vaccination. Clones were read by immunoSEQ multiplex PCR, and TCRdb kept only the in-frame ones, dropping some. Found here are roughly 100,000 clones, roughly 76% of them singletons; the top ten hold about 12%. Material: blood, obtained before dendritic cell vaccination. The source is a human donor with glioblastoma.

The gene calls are TRBV4-3 and TRBJ1-6; unclear D gene. Germline CDR1 LGHNA, CDR2 YSLEER. The CDR3 covers 17 residues. Trimming cost V 0 bases and J 0 bases, with 9 bases left between them. CDR3 residues: CASSQELVSSYNSPLHF. The CDR3 nucleotides are TGCGCCAGCAGCCAAGAGTTAGTAAGCTCCTATAATTCACCCCTCCACTTT.

The rearrangement joins TRBV7-2 to TRBJ2-1, with TRBD2 matching over 10 bases. Germline loops: CDR1 SGHTA, CDR2 FQGNSA. The trim removed 3 bases at V and 4 bases at J, leaving 3 bases unmatched. The CDR3 runs 15 residues. CDR3 residues: CASSFSGGAYNEQFF. The DNA for the CDR3 is TGTGCCAGCAGCTTCAGCGGGGGGGCTTACAATGAGCAGTTCTTC. Based on the CDR3 plus reference TRBV7-2 and TRBJ2-1, the full variable domain is GAGVSQSPSNKVTEKGKDVELRCDPISGHTALYWYRQSLGQGLEFLIYFQGNSAPDKSGLPSDRFSAERTGGSVSTLTIQRTQQEDSAVYLCASSFSGGAYNEQFFGPGTRLTVL.

The CDR3 loop is CASSPQGDRDSGYTF. The CDR3 DNA reads TGTGCCAGCTCACCACAGGGGGACAGGGACTCTGGCTACACCTTC. The chain has TRBV18 and TRBJ1-2, with 9 bases lining up with TRBD1. In germline, CDR1 is KGHSH, CDR2 LQKENI. This CDR3 has 15 amino acids. V was pared by 1 base and J by 7 bases, with 7 bases of the junction left unmatched.

The chain is built from TRBV4-1 and TRBJ2-7; TRBD1 matches 9 bases. This CDR3 has 16 amino acids. Germline V gene sequence: CDR1 MGHRA, CDR2 YSYEKL. The V segment lost 3 bases and the J segment 0 bases; nucleotides outside the gene matches: 6. The CDR3 protein is CASSHPGTGNSYEQYF. The CDR3 DNA reads TGCGCCAGCAGCCACCCCGGGACAGGGAACTCCTACGAGCAGTACTTC.

The V and J genes are TRBV30 and TRBJ1-2; possibly TRBD1 for D (6 bases). This CDR3 has 12 amino acids. The ends were cut back, 5 bases at V and 6 bases at J, with 13 bases in the middle. Germline CDR1 reads GTSNPN; CDR2 reads SVGIG (reference sequence). CDR3 bases: TGTGCCTGGGACGGGGGGGCAGATGGCTACACCTTC. This sequence encodes CAWDGGADGYTF.

This clone was observed many times. This CDR3 is CASSEGLADSSYEQYF. The CDR3 bases are TGTGCCAGCAGCGAGGGACTAGCGGACAGCTCCTACGAGCAGTACTTC. J is TRBJ2-7 and V is TRBV2; TRBD2 aligns across 11 bases. The CDR3 extends over 16 amino acids. Germline trimming cut 6 bases from V and 0 bases from J; bases unmatched to any gene: 7. Germline loops: CDR1 SNHLY, CDR2 FYNNEI.

The chain is built from TRBV7-8 and TRBJ2-1; possibly TRBD2 for D (5 bases). This CDR3 has 14 residues. With 2 bases removed from V and 7 bases from J, the gap between germline ends came to 12 bases. Germline loops: CDR1 SGHVS, CDR2 FQNEAQ. CDR3 DNA: TGTGCCAGCAGCTTAAGAGGGTTTAAAAATGAGCAGTTCTTC. Its translation: CASSLRGFKNEQFF.

Points on this clone: A read error is likely here: a far larger clone is one base away. CDR3 in DNA: TGCGCCAGCAGCCTGAGGCAAGGAGGTCGCGCAGAAACGCAGTATTTT. Translated, it gives CASSLRQGGRAETQYF. V usage is TRBV4-3 and J usage is TRBJ2-3, with D perhaps matching TRBD2 (5 bases). The CDR3 extends over 16 amino acids. Germline assignment: CDR1 LGHNA and CDR2 YSLEER.

V usage is TRBV18 and J usage is TRBJ1-1, with 7 bases lining up with TRBD1. The junction had 5 bases not matched to a gene; V was cut back by 2 bases and J by 5 bases. Germline values: CDR1 KGHSH, CDR2 LQKENI. CDR3 length: 14 residues. The CDR3 spells CASSPSGGQTEAFF. CDR3 DNA sequence: TGTGCCAGCTCACCATCAGGGGGTCAGACTGAAGCTTTCTTT. Filled out from reference TRBV18 and TRBJ1-1, the complete variable domain reads NAGVMQNPRHLVRRRGQEARLRCSPMKGHSHVYWYRQLPEEGLKFMVYLQKENIIDESGMPKERFSAEFPKEGPSILRIQQVVRGDSAAYFCASSPSGGQTEAFFGQGTRLTVV.

The CDR3 is CASSLSRGTSNQPQHF. DNA for the CDR3: TGTGCCAGCAGCTTAAGTCGGGGAACTAGCAATCAGCCCCAGCATTTT. J is TRBJ1-5 and V is TRBV7-8, with D unclear. With 2 bases removed from V and 0 bases from J, the gap between germline ends came to 11 bases. Germline CDR1 and CDR2: SGHVS and FQNEAQ. This CDR3 spans 16 amino acids.

The CDR3: CASSFLPSGGAKNEQFF. CDR3 DNA sequence: TGTGCCAGCAGTTTTCTCCCTAGCGGGGGGGCTAAAAATGAGCAGTTCTTC. The rearrangement joins TRBV27 to TRBJ2-1, with 12 bases matching TRBD2. This CDR3 region has 17 residues. Germline V gives CDR1 MNHEY, CDR2 SMNVEV (reference sequence). The V gene end was trimmed by 3 bases and the J gene end by 7 bases; junction bases not matched to a gene: 10.

This clone was counted between two and nine times. The genes are TRBV19 and TRBJ1-4; TRBD1 agrees at 7 bases. The ends lost 6 bases at V and 14 bases at J; junction bases unmatched: 6. The CDR3 is made up of 11 amino acids. Germline CDR1 and CDR2: LNHDA and SQIVND (reference sequence). The CDR3: CASSSLGGLFF. The CDR3 DNA is TGTGCCAGTAGCTCCTTAGGGGGCCTGTTTTTT.

This clone was detected only a few times. The chain combines TRBV19 with TRBJ1-2; weak D call: TRBD1 (5 bases). V dropped 10 bases and J dropped 1 base, with 7 bases sitting between them. Germline values: CDR1 LNHDA, CDR2 SQIVND (reference sequence). The CDR3 runs 11 residues. The CDR3 region is CAIDSNYGYTF. The CDR3 coding sequence is TGTGCCATAGACAGTAACTATGGCTACACCTTC.

The chain couples TRBV20-1 to TRBJ1-2, with 7 bases fitting TRBD1. Germline assignment: CDR1 DFQATT and CDR2 SNEGSKA (reference sequence). This CDR3 is 11 amino acids long. Trimming took 6 bases from V and 3 from J; bases not matched to a gene: 1. CDR3 amino acids: CSAQGDYGYTF. The CDR3 nucleotides are TGCAGTGCCCAGGGGGACTATGGCTACACCTTC.

The chain recombines TRBV9 with TRBJ1-6, with TRBD1 matching 9 bases. V was pared by 2 bases and J by 2 bases, with 8 bases of the junction left unmatched. Per the germline V gene, CDR1 is SGDLS and CDR2 is YYNGEE. The CDR3 is 18 amino acids. Written as DNA, the CDR3 is TGTGCCAGCAGCGTCGATAGGACAGGGGAAACCTATAATTCACCCCTCCACTTT. This codes for CASSVDRTGETYNSPLHF. The full variable domain, with the rest looked up from reference TRBV9 and TRBJ1-6, is DSGVTQTPKHLITATGQRVTLRCSPRSGDLSVYWYQQSLDQGLQFLIQYYNGEERAKGNILERFSAQQFPDLHSELNLSSLELGDSALYFCASSVDRTGETYNSPLHFGNGTRLTVT.

This clone was picked up one time. The V gene is TRBV11-3, the J gene TRBJ2-7; possible D gene TRBD1, 5 bases. Germline-derived CDR1 and CDR2 are SGHNT and YENEEA. V lost 5 bases and J lost 0, with 17 bases in between. CDR3 length equals 16 residues. The CDR3 DNA sequence: TGTGCCAGCAGCCCAGGGCTACTGGACGGCTCCTACGAGCAGTACTTC. Translating it yields CASSPGLLDGSYEQYF.